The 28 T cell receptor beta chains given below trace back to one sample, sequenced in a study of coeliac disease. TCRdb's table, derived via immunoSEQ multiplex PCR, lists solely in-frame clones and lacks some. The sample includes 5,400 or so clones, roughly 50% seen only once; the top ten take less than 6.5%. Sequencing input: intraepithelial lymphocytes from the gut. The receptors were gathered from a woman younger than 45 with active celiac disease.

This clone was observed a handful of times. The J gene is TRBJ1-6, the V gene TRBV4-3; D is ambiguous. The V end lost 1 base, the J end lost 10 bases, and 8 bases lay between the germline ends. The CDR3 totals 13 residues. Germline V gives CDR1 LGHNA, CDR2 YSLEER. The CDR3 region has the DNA TGCGCCAGCAGCCAAGTAGTATTGTCACCCCTCCACTTT. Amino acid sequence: CASSQVVLSPLHF.

CDR3 in DNA: TGTGCCAGCAGTTACTCGTCTTCAGGGGTCACTGAAGCTTTCTTT. This translates into CASSYSSSGVTEAFF. J is TRBJ1-1 and V is TRBV6-5; TRBD1 is a possible D gene (6 bases). The CDR3 runs 15 residues. Trimming removed 0 bases at V and 4 bases at J, with 12 bases between. Germline CDR1 and CDR2: MNHEY and SVGAGI.

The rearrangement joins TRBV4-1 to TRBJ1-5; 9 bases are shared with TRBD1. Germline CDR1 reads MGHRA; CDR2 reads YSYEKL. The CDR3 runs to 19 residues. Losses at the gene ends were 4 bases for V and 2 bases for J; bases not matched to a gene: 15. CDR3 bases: TGCGCCAGCAGCCGTACCGGGACAGGGTCCGCCACGGGCAATCAGCCCCAGCATTTT. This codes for CASSRTGTGSATGNQPQHF.

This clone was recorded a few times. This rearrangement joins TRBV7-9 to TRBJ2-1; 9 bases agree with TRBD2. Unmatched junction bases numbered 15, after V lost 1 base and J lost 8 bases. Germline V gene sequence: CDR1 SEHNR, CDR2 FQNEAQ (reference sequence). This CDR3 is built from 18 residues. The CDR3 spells CASSLVGGRLAGPYEQFF. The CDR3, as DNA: TGTGCCAGCAGCTTAGTGGGGGGGAGGCTAGCGGGGCCCTATGAGCAGTTCTTC.

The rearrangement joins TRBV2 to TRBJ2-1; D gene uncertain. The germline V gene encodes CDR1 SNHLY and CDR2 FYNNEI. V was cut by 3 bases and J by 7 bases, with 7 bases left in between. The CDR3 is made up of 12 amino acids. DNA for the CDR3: TGTGCCAGCAGTGATCTACCAAATGAGCAGTTCTTC. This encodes CASSDLPNEQFF. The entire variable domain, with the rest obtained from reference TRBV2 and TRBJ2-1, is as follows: EPEVTQTPSHQVTQMGQEVILRCVPISNHLYFYWYRQILGQKVEFLVSFYNNEISEKSEIFDDQFSVERPDGSNFTLKIRSTKLEDSAMYFCASSDLPNEQFFGPGTRLTVL.

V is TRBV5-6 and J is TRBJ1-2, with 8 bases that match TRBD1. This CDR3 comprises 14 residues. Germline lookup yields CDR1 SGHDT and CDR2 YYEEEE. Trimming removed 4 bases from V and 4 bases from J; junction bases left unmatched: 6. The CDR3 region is CASSPGQAVYGYTF. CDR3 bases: TGTGCCAGCAGCCCGGGACAGGCCGTCTATGGCTACACCTTC.

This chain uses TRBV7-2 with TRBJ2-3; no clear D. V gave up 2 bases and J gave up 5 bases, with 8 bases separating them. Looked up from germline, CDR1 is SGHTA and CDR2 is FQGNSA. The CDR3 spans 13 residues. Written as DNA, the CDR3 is TGTGCCAGCAGCTTACGAGTTTTAGATACGCAGTATTTT. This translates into CASSLRVLDTQYF.

Here the CDR3 DNA reads TGTGCCAGCAGCCGAATCCTACGAGGACAAAGTCGGGCCAACGTCCTGACTTTC. It specifies CASSRILRGQSRANVLTF. The V and J genes are TRBV7-1 and TRBJ2-6; D possibly corresponds to TRBD1 (5 bases). TRBV7-1 is marked as an open reading frame, function uncertain. The CDR3 has 18 amino acids. The V gene lost 5 bases and the J gene lost 5 bases, with 22 bases spanning the gap.

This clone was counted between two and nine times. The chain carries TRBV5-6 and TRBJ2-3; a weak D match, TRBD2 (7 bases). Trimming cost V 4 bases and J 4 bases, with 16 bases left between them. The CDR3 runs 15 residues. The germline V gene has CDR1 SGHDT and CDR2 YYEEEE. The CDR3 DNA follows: TGTGCCAGCAGCGAGCTAGGGGGGGGCTCAGATACGCAGTATTTT. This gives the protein CASSELGGGSDTQYF.

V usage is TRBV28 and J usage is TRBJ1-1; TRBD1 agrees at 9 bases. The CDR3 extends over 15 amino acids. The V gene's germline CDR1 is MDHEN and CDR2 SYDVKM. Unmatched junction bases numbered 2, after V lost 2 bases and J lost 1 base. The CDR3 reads CASSLMGQGNTEAFF. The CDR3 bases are TGTGCCAGCAGTTTAATGGGACAGGGGAACACTGAAGCTTTCTTT.

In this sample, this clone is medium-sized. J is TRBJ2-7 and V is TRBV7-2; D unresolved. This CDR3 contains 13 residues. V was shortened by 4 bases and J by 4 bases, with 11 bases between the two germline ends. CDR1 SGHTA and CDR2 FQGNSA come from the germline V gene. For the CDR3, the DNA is TGTGCCAGCAGCTCGCTGAGGCTTTACGAGCAGTACTTC. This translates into CASSSLRLYEQYF. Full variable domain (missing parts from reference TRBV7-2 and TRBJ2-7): GAGVSQSPSNKVTEKGKDVELRCDPISGHTALYWYRQSLGQGLEFLIYFQGNSAPDKSGLPSDRFSAERTGGSVSTLTIQRTQQEDSAVYLCASSSLRLYEQYFGPGTRLTVT.

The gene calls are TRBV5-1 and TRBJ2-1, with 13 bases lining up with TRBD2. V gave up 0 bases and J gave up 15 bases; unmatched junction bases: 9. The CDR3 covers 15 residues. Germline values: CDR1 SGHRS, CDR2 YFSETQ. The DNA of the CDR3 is TGCGCCAGCAGCTTGGATACTAGCGGGGGGGCAAGGGGGTTCTTC. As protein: CASSLDTSGGARGFF.

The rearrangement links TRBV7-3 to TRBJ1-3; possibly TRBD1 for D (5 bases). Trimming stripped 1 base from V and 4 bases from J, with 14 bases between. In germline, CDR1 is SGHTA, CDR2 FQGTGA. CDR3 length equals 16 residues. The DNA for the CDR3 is TGTGCCAGCAGCTTAATACAGGCTAATCCCGGAAACACCATATATTTT. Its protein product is CASSLIQANPGNTIYF.

CDR3 coding DNA: TGTGCCAGTAGGTCCCCGGGACTAGCGAGTAACATTCAGTACTTC. Protein sequence: CASRSPGLASNIQYF. The V gene is TRBV19, the J gene TRBJ2-4; 10 nucleotides agree with TRBD2. Germline values: CDR1 LNHDA, CDR2 SQIVND (reference sequence). V shed 6 bases, J shed 7 bases, and the junction held 9 bases outside the gene matches. There are 15 residues in the CDR3.

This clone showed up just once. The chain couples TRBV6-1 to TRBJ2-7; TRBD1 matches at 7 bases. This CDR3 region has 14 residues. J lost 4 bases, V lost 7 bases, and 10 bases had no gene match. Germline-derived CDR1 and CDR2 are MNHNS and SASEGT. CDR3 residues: CASNDRAPPYEQYF. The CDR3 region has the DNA TGTGCCAGCAATGACAGGGCGCCTCCTTACGAGCAGTACTTC.

This CDR3 is CASLGVRGLNTEAFF. In DNA, the CDR3 is TGTGCCAGCCTTGGGGTCAGGGGGCTGAACACTGAAGCTTTCTTT. This sequence joins TRBV28 and TRBJ1-1; 8 bases agree with TRBD1. CDR3 size: 15 residues. CDR1 and CDR2 from the germline V gene are MDHEN and SYDVKM. Germline trimming cut 8 bases from V and 0 bases from J; bases unmatched to any gene: 8. Full variable domain (rest looked up from reference TRBV28 and TRBJ1-1): DVKVTQSSRYLVKRTGEKVFLECVQDMDHENMFWYRQDPGLGLRLIYFSYDVKMKEKGDIPEGYSVSREKKERFSLILESASTNQTSMYLCASLGVRGLNTEAFFGQGTRLTVV.

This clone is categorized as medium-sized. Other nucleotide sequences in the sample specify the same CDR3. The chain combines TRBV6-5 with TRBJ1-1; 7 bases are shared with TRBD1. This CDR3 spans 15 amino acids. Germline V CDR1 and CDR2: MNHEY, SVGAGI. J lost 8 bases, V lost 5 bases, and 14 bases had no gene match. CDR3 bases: TGTGCCAGCAGTCCCAAGGGGGCAGGACGCTTCGAAGCTTTCTTT. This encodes CASSPKGAGRFEAFF.

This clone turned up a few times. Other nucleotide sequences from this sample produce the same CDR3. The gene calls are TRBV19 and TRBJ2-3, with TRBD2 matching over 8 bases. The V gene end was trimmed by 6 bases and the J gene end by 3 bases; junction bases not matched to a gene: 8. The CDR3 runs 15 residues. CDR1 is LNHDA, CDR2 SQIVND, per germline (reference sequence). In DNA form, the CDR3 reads TGTGCCAGTAGCTTCGCGGGGGGAGGGACAGATACGCAGTATTTT. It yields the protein CASSFAGGGTDTQYF.

The CDR3 spells CASSISGPGLSEQYF. The CDR3 DNA reads TGTGCCAGTAGTATATCCGGGCCCGGACTTAGCGAGCAGTACTTC. This chain links TRBV19 with TRBJ2-7, with a weak D call TRBD2 (5 bases). Germline V gene lookup returns CDR1 LNHDA and CDR2 SQIVND (reference sequence). Trimming removed 2 bases at V and 6 bases at J, with 17 bases between. This CDR3 contains 15 residues.

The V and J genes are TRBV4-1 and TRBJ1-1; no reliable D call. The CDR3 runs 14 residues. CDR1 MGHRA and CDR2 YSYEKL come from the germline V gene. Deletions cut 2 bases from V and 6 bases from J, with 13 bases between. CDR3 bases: TGCGCCAGCAGCCAACGGGAGGAGACCGCTGAAGCTTTCTTT. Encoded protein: CASSQREETAEAFF.

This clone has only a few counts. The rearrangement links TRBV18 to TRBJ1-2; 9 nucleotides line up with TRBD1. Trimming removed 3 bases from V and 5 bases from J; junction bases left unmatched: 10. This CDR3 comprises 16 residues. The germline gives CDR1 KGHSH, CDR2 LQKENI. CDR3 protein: CASSPWRTGEGYGYTF. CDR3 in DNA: TGTGCCAGCTCACCTTGGCGGACAGGGGAGGGGTATGGCTACACCTTC.

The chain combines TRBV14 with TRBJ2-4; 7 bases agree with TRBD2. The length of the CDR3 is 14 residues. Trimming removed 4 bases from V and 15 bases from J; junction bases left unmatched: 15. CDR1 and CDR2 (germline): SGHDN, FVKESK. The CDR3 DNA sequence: TGTGCCAGCAGCCGAAAGATCCCTGGACTAGGTCGGTACTTC. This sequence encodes CASSRKIPGLGRYF.

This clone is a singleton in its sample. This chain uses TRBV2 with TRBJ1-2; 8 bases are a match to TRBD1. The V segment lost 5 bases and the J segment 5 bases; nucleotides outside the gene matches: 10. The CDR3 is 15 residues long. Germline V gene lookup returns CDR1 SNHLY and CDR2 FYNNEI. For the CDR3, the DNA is TGTGCCAGCAGTCTGACAGGGGCTCAGGGGTATGGCTACACCTTC. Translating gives CASSLTGAQGYGYTF.

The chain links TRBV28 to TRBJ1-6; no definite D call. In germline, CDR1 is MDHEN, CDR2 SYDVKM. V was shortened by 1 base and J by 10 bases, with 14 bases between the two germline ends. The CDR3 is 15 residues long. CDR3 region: CASSLSPGIYSPLHF. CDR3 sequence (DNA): TGTGCCAGCAGTTTATCACCGGGGATTTACTCACCCCTCCACTTT.

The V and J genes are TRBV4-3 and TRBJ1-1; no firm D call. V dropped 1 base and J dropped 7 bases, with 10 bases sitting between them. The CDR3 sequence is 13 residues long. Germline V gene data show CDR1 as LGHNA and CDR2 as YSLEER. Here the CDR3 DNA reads TGCGCCAGCAGCCAAGTTTACAGATATGAAGCTTTCTTT. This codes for CASSQVYRYEAFF.

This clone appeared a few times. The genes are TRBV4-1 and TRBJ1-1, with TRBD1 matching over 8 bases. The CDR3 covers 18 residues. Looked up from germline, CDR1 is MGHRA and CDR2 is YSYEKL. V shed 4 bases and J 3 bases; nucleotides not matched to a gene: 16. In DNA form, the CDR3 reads TGCGCCAGCAGCCCCACCCTAGACAGGGGAGGTCCCTACACTGAAGCTTTCTTT. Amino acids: CASSPTLDRGGPYTEAFF.

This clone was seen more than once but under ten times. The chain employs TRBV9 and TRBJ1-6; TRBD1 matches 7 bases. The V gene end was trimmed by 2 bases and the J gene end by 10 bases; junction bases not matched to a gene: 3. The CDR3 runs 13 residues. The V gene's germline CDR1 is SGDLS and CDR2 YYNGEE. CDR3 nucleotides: TGTGCCAGCAGCGTTACAGGGGACTCACCCCTCCACTTT. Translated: CASSVTGDSPLHF.

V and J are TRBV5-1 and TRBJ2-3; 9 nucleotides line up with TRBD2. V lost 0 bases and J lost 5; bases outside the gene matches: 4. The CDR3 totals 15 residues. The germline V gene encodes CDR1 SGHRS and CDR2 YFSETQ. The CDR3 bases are TGCGCCAGCAGCTTGGAGGGTAGCGGGGGAGATACGCAGTATTTT. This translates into CASSLEGSGGDTQYF.